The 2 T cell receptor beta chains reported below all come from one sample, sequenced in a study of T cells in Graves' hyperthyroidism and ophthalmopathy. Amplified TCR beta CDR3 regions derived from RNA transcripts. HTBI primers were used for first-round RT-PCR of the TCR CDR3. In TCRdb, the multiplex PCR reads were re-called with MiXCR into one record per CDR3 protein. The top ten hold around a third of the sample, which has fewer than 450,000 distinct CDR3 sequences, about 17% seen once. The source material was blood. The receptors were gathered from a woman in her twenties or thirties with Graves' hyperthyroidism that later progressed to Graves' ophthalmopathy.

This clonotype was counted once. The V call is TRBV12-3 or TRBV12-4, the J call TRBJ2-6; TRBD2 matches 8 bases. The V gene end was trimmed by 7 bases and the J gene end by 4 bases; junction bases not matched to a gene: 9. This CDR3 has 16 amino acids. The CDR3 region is CASTLAGYTGANVLTF. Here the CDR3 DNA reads TGTGCCAGCACGCTAGCGGGCTATACAGGGGCCAACGTCCTGACTTTC.

The CDR3 reads CASSLRATSGSQFF. The CDR3 coding sequence is TGTGCCAGCAGCTTACGGGCGACTAGCGGTTCGCAGTTCTTC. The chain combines TRBV13 with TRBJ2-1; TRBD2 agrees at 9 bases. The CDR3 totals 14 residues. The J segment lost 12 bases and the V segment lost 2 bases, leaving 8 bases of the junction unmatched. Germline V lookup: CDR1 PRHDT, CDR2 FYEKMQ (reference sequence).